A single TCR beta chain is shown here with its context. The repertoire was sequenced with immunoSEQ multiplex PCR; TCRdb's copy has only in-frame clones and lacks some. Among about 210,000 clones listed, approximately 78% were seen once. This entry is derived from a study of blood T cell repertoires in COVID-19. The germline V gene encodes CDR1 SNHLY and CDR2 FYNNEI. The CDR3 totals 12 residues. V lost 4 bases, J lost 6 bases, and 7 bases lay in between. The V gene is TRBV2, the J gene TRBJ2-1; tentatively, D is TRBD1 (5 bases). The receptor was derived from a man aged 40-49 years who had recovered from COVID-19. The sample consisted of PBMCs or T cells enriched from blood (not recorded which). The CDR3 DNA reads TGTGCCAGCAGTGGAACAGGCAATGAGCAGTTCTTC. Translating it yields CASSGTGNEQFF.